This is a list of T cell receptor beta chains from one sample in a study of CD8 T cells in ankylosing spondylitis. TCRdb ran MiXCR on the 5' RACE reads and lists one entry per CDR3 protein. The table has 150,000 to 200,000 distinct CDR3 sequences, around a tenth seen once. The sequencing input was blood, either unsorted or a sorted T cell fraction (not recorded which). The receptors here all came from a female donor with ankylosing spondylitis or in good health (not recorded which). The CDR3 runs from the conserved cysteine through the conserved F or W. The D gene is left open where the match is weak. Clone sizes are given selectively: once, few, many, or a class where the clone is expanded.

-	many	TRBJ2-3	TRBV5-1	TGCGCCAGCAGCTCGATGGACAGATATAGCGATGCTAGCACAGATACGCAGTATTTT	CASSSMDRYSDASTDTQYF
-	many	TRBJ2-1	TRBV24-1	TGTGCCACCAGTGACGTGACAGACAATGAGCAGTTCTTC	CATSDVTDNEQFF
-	-	TRBJ2-1	TRBV7-9	TGTGCCAGCAGCTTAGAAAGGGGTGGCGATGAGCAGTTCTTC	CASSLERGGDEQFF
TRBD1	few	TRBJ2-7	TRBV14	TGTGCCAGCAGCCAAATCGGGACAGATGCCTACGAGCAGTACTTC	CASSQIGTDAYEQYF
-	few	TRBJ2-1	TRBV29-1	TGCAGCGTTGAGGCTAGCTACAATGAGCAGTTCTTC	CSVEASYNEQFF
-	-	TRBJ1-5	TRBV6-2/TRBV6-3	TGTGCCAGCACTTTGGGACCTCCTGCCCCCAATCAGCCCCAGCATTTT	CASTLGPPAPNQPQHF
-	few	TRBJ2-1	TRBV7-2	TGTGCCAGCAGCCCCGCAGGGGCCGGTGAGCAGTTCTTC	CASSPAGAGEQFF
TRBD2	few	TRBJ2-7	TRBV27	TGTGCCAGCAGTCCTCTAGCGGAGGGGTACGAGCAGTACTTC	CASSPLAEGYEQYF
-	-	TRBJ2-3	TRBV4-3	TGCGCCAGCAGCCAAATTCGGGGGCGGGCAGATACGCAGTATTTT	CASSQIRGRADTQYF
-	few	TRBJ2-3	TRBV7-9	TGTGCCAGCAGCTTAGCCCGACAGCGCACAGATACGCAGTATTTT	CASSLARQRTDTQYF
-	many	TRBJ1-1	TRBV10-3	TGTGCCATCGGAGGGCCCCGAGCTTTCTTT	CAIGGPRAFF
TRBD1	-	TRBJ2-2	TRBV6-5	TGTGCCAGCAGTTATAGGACAGGGGGCTACACCGGGGAGCTGTTTTTT	CASSYRTGGYTGELFF
-	-	TRBJ1-4	TRBV12-5	TGTGCTAGTGGTTTGGTTGAAAAACTGTTTTTT	CASGLVEKLFF
TRBD2	many	TRBJ2-5	TRBV9	TGTGCCAGCAGCCTCCCCGTGGGAGCGGGAGAAGAGACCCAGTACTTC	CASSLPVGAGEETQYF
-	many	TRBJ2-1	TRBV27	TGTGCCAGCAGTTTAGGGGGCCTTTACAATGAGCAGTTCTTC	CASSLGGLYNEQFF
-	-	TRBJ1-1	TRBV6-2/TRBV6-3	TGTGCCAGCAGTGAGGTCGGGTTTAACACTGAAGCTTTCTTT	CASSEVGFNTEAFF
-	-	TRBJ1-6	TRBV6-2/TRBV6-3	TGTGCCAGCAGTTATGCCGGGACGTCGGATAATTCACCCCTCCACTTT	CASSYAGTSDNSPLHF
TRBD2	few	TRBJ2-1	TRBV6-2/TRBV6-3	TGTGCCAGCAGTTACGGGGCGGGAGGGCTGAATGAGCAGTTCTTC	CASSYGAGGLNEQFF
-	-	TRBJ1-1	TRBV27	TGTGCCAGCAGTTTATTGGGACAGAACACTGAAGCTTTCTTT	CASSLLGQNTEAFF
-	many	TRBJ2-6	TRBV12-3/TRBV12-4	TGTGCCAGCAGTTTAGTCGGTTTCTCTGGGGCCAACGTCCTGACTTTC	CASSLVGFSGANVLTF
TRBD1	few	TRBJ2-7	TRBV20-1	TGCAGGCCACAGGGGGCGCTTTACTACGAGCAGTACTTC	CRPQGALYYEQYF
-	few	TRBJ2-1	TRBV9	TGTGCCAGCAGCGAGGCGGGCGATAACAATGAGCAGTTCTTC	CASSEAGDNNEQFF
-	-	TRBJ2-7	TRBV6-1	TGTGCCAGCGGTCCCTTTTTGGGCGAGCAGTACTTC	CASGPFLGEQYF
-	-	TRBJ1-1	TRBV20-1	TGCAGTGCTGTACGGATGGAGGGCGGTAACACTGAAGCTTTCTTT	CSAVRMEGGNTEAFF
-	many	TRBJ1-1	TRBV9	TGTGCCAGCAGCGTAGAGTGGAGCGCTGAAGCTTTCTTT	CASSVEWSAEAFF
TRBD2	many	TRBJ2-1	TRBV27	TGTGCCAGCAGTCCGGGGACTAGCCACAATGAGCAGTTCTTC	CASSPGTSHNEQFF
-	few	TRBJ1-3	TRBV15	TGTGCCACCAGCAGCCTGGTTGGGAGCTCTGGAAACACCATATATTTT	CATSSLVGSSGNTIYF
TRBD1	few	TRBJ1-1	TRBV6-2/TRBV6-3	TGTGCCAGCAGGGAGAGACAGGGGGCGGTCACTGAAGCTTTCTTT	CASRERQGAVTEAFF
-	few	TRBJ2-7	TRBV5-5	TGTGCCAGCAGCTTGGATACAGGGCTCCTATCCTACGAGCAGTACTTC	CASSLDTGLLSYEQYF
-	many	TRBJ1-5	TRBV7-9	TGTGCCAGCAGCTCAGATGTCGGGCCCCAGCATTTT	CASSSDVGPQHF
TRBD1	many	TRBJ2-5	TRBV9	TGTGCCAGCAGCGCCCCGACAGGGGGGGAGACCCAGTACTTC	CASSAPTGGETQYF
-	once	TRBJ2-7	TRBV16	TGTGCCAGCAGAGGACCGGGACATTACTACGAGCAGTACTTC	CASRGPGHYYEQYF
TRBD1	many	TRBJ2-3	TRBV7-9	TGTGCCAGCAGCTTAGGACAGGGGGGCCCATTTACGCAGTATTTT	CASSLGQGGPFTQYF
-	many	TRBJ1-2	TRBV29-1	TGCAGCGTCGCCGATAATGGCTACACCTTC	CSVADNGYTF
-	-	TRBJ2-2	TRBV6-2/TRBV6-3	TGTGCCAGCAGTTACGGGGATTACATCGGGGAGCTGTTTTTT	CASSYGDYIGELFF
TRBD1	-	TRBJ2-1	TRBV7-9	TGTGCCAGCAGCTTCGCTTTGGGACAGGGAGTCAATGAGCAGTTCTTC	CASSFALGQGVNEQFF
-	few	TRBJ2-1	TRBV19	TGTGCCAGTAGTATGGGGGTAGGCCCATACAATGAGCAGTTCTTC	CASSMGVGPYNEQFF
-	-	TRBJ1-1	TRBV14	TGTGCCAGCAGCCACATTAGCACTGAAGCTTTCTTT	CASSHISTEAFF
-	-	TRBJ2-1	TRBV5-6	TGTGCCAGCAGCTTGTTGTACAATGAGCAGTTCTTC	CASSLLYNEQFF
-	few	TRBJ2-1	TRBV13	TGTGCCAGCAGCTTAGTCTTAGGGCGGGGGCCCGATGAGCAGTTCTTC	CASSLVLGRGPDEQFF